These T cell receptor beta chains were read from a single sample in a study of T cell changes during pregnancy in multiple sclerosis. The table came from immunoSEQ multiplex PCR; TCRdb's copy has only in-frame clones and leaves some out. Of roughly 57,000 clones in the sample, 80% to 90% were seen once. Material: peripheral blood, obtained in the first trimester of pregnancy. The receptor source for this set is a female donor with multiple sclerosis, enrolled in a pregnancy study. Each CDR3 is given with its conserved first and last residue. D genes are given only for firm matches. The size field is filled for only some rows; it gives once, few, many or a size class.

>-|-|TRBV10-3|TRBJ2-6
TGTGCCATCAGTGAGTCGACGGGTCCCTCTGGGGCCAACGTCCTGACTTTC
CAISESTGPSGANVLTF
>TRBD2|-|TRBV10-2|TRBJ2-1
TGCGCCAGCAGTGACTTCCCTTGGACTAGGGGTTACTACAATGAGCAGTTCTTC
CASSDFPWTRGYYNEQFF
>TRBD1|-|TRBV7-9|TRBJ2-7
TGTGCCAGGTCGGCCGGACAGGACCTCTACGAGCAGTACTTC
CARSAGQDLYEQYF
>TRBD1|-|TRBV2|TRBJ1-1
TGTGCCAGCTGCTCCGGGACAGGGGGGGAAGCTTTCTTT
CASCSGTGGEAFF
>TRBD1|-|TRBV2|TRBJ2-7
TGTGCCAGCAGTGCCCGGACAGGGATCGAGCAGTACTTC
CASSARTGIEQYF
>-|-|TRBV6-5|TRBJ1-6
TGTGCCAGCAGGGCAGGGTCCCATAATTCACCCCTCCACTTT
CASRAGSHNSPLHF
>-|-|TRBV29-1|TRBJ2-6
TGCAGCGTTCTGAGGACAGCCTCCAGCTCTGGGGCCAACGTCCTGACTTTC
CSVLRTASSSGANVLTF
>-|-|TRBV2|TRBJ1-2
TGTGCCAGCAGCCTATCTAGGACAGATATTAACTATGGCTACACCTTC
CASSLSRTDINYGYTF
>-|-|TRBV25-1|TRBJ1-1
TGTGCCAGCAGTTATACGGGCACTGAAGCTTTCTTT
CASSYTGTEAFF
>TRBD1|-|TRBV5-8|TRBJ2-7
TGTGCCAGCAGGGGGCCGGGACAGGGAATAAGCTACGAGCAGTACTTC
CASRGPGQGISYEQYF
>TRBD1|few|TRBV7-3|TRBJ1-6
TGTGCCAGCAGCGAATTATCCACACCAGGGGGTGCGGCACCCCTCCACTTT
CASSELSTPGGAAPLHF
>-|-|TRBV6-5|TRBJ1-2
TGTGCCAGCAGGAACAGGGAGAACGACTATGGCTACACCTTC
CASRNRENDYGYTF
>-|-|TRBV30|TRBJ1-2
TGTGCCTGGAGTGCCTTCAGAGGGCACACCTTC
CAWSAFRGHTF
>-|-|TRBV9|TRBJ1-1
TGTGCCAGCAGCGTACAAGATATCGGGGGCACTGAAGCTTTCTTT
CASSVQDIGGTEAFF
>-|-|TRBV6-5|TRBJ1-1
TGTGCCAGCAGTTACGTTATGAACACTGAAGCTTTCTTT
CASSYVMNTEAFF
>TRBD1|-|TRBV18|TRBJ2-5
TGTGCCAGCTCACCGACAGGGGGGGAGACCCAGTACTTC
CASSPTGGETQYF
>TRBD1|-|TRBV11-2|TRBJ1-1
TGTGCCAGCAGCTTAGATCAGGGGGCGATCACTGAAGCTTTCTTT
CASSLDQGAITEAFF
>-|-|TRBV29-1|TRBJ2-5
TGCAGCGGGGCCCGCCAAGAGACCCAGTACTTC
CSGARQETQYF
>-|-|TRBV27|TRBJ1-2
TGTGCCAGCAGTTTATCGGGCAGGTTAAACTATGGCTACACCTTC
CASSLSGRLNYGYTF
>TRBD1|-|TRBV10-3|TRBJ1-2
TGTGCCATCAGTGAGTCGGACAGGGGGACAGTCTATGGCTACACCTTC
CAISESDRGTVYGYTF
>-|-|TRBV9|TRBJ1-1
TGTGCCAGCAGCGGAGGGTTGTACACTGAAGCTTTCTTT
CASSGGLYTEAFF
>-|-|TRBV7-3|TRBJ2-3
TGTGCCAGCAGCTTAACGGGACACCTTTCCCCAGATACGCAGTATTTT
CASSLTGHLSPDTQYF
>TRBD1|-|TRBV7-3|TRBJ1-5
TGTGCCAGCAGCCGGACAGGTGATAGCAATCAGCCCCAGCATTTT
CASSRTGDSNQPQHF
>-|-|TRBV10-3|TRBJ2-5
TGTGCCATCAGTGACCCCTTATCCACGGGGGAGACCCAGTACTTC
CAISDPLSTGETQYF
>TRBD1|-|TRBV2|TRBJ1-1
TGTGCCAGCAGTTTCCAGGGGGCCGAGAGCACTGAAGCTTTCTTT
CASSFQGAESTEAFF
>TRBD1|-|TRBV6-5|TRBJ2-7
TGTGCCAGCAGTTACTCGAAAGGGACAGGGATGGGTGAGCAGTACTTC
CASSYSKGTGMGEQYF
>TRBD1|-|TRBV14|TRBJ2-1
TGTGCCAGCAGCCGGGACAGCCGCTTTTACAATGAGCAGTTCTTC
CASSRDSRFYNEQFF
>TRBD1|-|TRBV11-3|TRBJ2-5
TGTGCCAGCAGCGGCGGGACAGGCGAGGGGACCCAGTACTTC
CASSGGTGEGTQYF
>TRBD1|once|TRBV9|TRBJ1-1
TGTGCCAGCAGCGTGACGGGACAGGGTGTTCGGAACACTGAAGCTTTCTTT
CASSVTGQGVRNTEAFF
>TRBD1|-|TRBV11-2|TRBJ2-7
TGTGCCAGCAGCCCCGGGACAGGGGTGGAATACGAGCAGTACTTC
CASSPGTGVEYEQYF
>TRBD1|-|TRBV18|TRBJ1-5
TGTGCCAGCTCACCATCCAGGGGGAATCAGCCCCAGCATTTT
CASSPSRGNQPQHF
>TRBD2|-|TRBV25-1|TRBJ2-7
TGTGCCAGCAGTGATCTGCTAGCGGGAGGCCTCTACGAGCAGTACTTC
CASSDLLAGGLYEQYF
>-|-|TRBV18|TRBJ1-5
TGTGCCAGCTCACCAACGAGGGATCGAACTCAGCCCCAGCATTTT
CASSPTRDRTQPQHF
>-|-|TRBV7-8|TRBJ1-1
TGTGCCAGCAGCCCGAGGCGCGTGGGGGGTAACACTGAAGCTTTCTTT
CASSPRRVGGNTEAFF
>-|-|TRBV7-2|TRBJ2-2
TGTGCCAGCAGCTTAGCTCCCTCGTCCGGGGAGCTGTTTTTT
CASSLAPSSGELFF
>-|-|TRBV12-5|TRBJ2-6
TGTGCTAGTGGTTTGGCCGTCGGGACTTCCTTCTCTGGGGCCAACGTCCTGACTTTC
CASGLAVGTSFSGANVLTF
>-|-|TRBV5-1|TRBJ1-3
TGCGCCAGCAGCACTCATCTGCGGGAGGAAACTGCGGGAGGAAACACCATATATTTT
CASSTHLREETAGGNTIYF
>TRBD1|-|TRBV5-1|TRBJ2-7
TGCGCCAGCAGCTTCCGGACAGGAGCCTACGAGCAGTACTTC
CASSFRTGAYEQYF
>TRBD1|-|TRBV7-2|TRBJ1-2
TGTGCCAGCAGCACAGGGGACAGCCGGGCCTATGGCTACACCTTC
CASSTGDSRAYGYTF
>-|-|TRBV10-2|TRBJ1-1
TGCGCCAGCAGTTCTCGGATTACAGGGAACACTGAAGCTTTCTTT
CASSSRITGNTEAFF
>-|-|TRBV4-3|TRBJ2-7
TGCGCCAGCAGCCAAGCTCCTAGCAGCTTGCACGAGCAGTACTTC
CASSQAPSSLHEQYF
>TRBD2|-|TRBV7-9|TRBJ2-1
TGTGCCAGCAGCTTATCTAGCGGGAGGTCCTACAATGAGCAGTTCTTC
CASSLSSGRSYNEQFF
>-|-|TRBV5-8|TRBJ2-7
TGTGCCAGCAGCTTGGGTGACACCGCCTACGAGCAGTACTTC
CASSLGDTAYEQYF
>-|-|TRBV19|TRBJ2-7
TGTGCCAGTAGTTTGCAGGGTATCCACGAGCAGTACTTC
CASSLQGIHEQYF
>-|-|TRBV6-1|TRBJ1-2
TGTGCCAGCACCTTAGACAGCGTGACCTATGGCTACACCTTC
CASTLDSVTYGYTF
>TRBD1|-|TRBV19|TRBJ2-6
TGTGCCACTCATGTGGGACAGGGCGCCTCTGGGGCCAACGTCCTGACTTTC
CATHVGQGASGANVLTF
>TRBD1|-|TRBV30|TRBJ2-7
TGTGCCTGGAGATCTGGGACAGGGACTTACGAGCAGTACTTC
CAWRSGTGTYEQYF
>-|-|TRBV28|TRBJ1-2
TGTGCCAGCAGTCCACCCGATCAGCCCCAGGATGGCTACACCTTC
CASSPPDQPQDGYTF
>-|-|TRBV6-5|TRBJ1-5
TGTGCCAGCGGGGGTAGGGTGCGGGGTCAGCCCCAGCATTTT
CASGGRVRGQPQHF
>-|-|TRBV30|TRBJ2-7
TGTGCCTGGAGTGTAGGCGGGAACTCCTACGAGCAGTACTTC
CAWSVGGNSYEQYF
>TRBD2|-|TRBV6-1|TRBJ2-3
TGTGCCAGCAGTGTTGGGACTAGCTGGAACACAGATACGCAGTATTTT
CASSVGTSWNTDTQYF